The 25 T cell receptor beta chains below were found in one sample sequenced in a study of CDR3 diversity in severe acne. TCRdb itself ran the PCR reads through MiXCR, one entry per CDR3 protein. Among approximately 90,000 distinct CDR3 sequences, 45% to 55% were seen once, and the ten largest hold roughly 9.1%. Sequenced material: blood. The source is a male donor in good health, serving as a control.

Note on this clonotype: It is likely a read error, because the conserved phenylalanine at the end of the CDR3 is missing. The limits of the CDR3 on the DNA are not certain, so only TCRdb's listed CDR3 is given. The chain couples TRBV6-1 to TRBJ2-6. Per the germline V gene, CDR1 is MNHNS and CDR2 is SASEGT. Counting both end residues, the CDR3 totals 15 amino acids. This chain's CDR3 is CASSEQSSGANVRVD.

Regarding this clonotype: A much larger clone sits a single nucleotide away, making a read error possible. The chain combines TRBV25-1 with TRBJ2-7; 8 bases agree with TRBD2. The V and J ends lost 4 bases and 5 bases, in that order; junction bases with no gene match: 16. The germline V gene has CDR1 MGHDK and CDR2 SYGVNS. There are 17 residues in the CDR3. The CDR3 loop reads CASSGEGYERESHEQYF. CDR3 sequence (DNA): TGTGCCAGCAGTGGCGAGGGCTATGAGCGGGAGTCGCACGAGCAGTACTTC.

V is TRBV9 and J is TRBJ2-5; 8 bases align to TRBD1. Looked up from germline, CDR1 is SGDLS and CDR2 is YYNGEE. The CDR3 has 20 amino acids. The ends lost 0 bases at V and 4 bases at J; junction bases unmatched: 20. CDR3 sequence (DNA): TGTGCCAGCAGCGTAGCTAGAATAGCGGCCACAGGGGGGTCGTCAGAGACCCAGTACTTC. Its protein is CASSVARIAATGGSSETQYF.

The CDR3 protein is CASSQGGGGRRSSYEQYF. In DNA form, the CDR3 reads TGCGCCAGCAGCCAGGGCGGGGGGGGCAGGCGGAGCTCCTACGAGCAGTACTTC. This rearrangement joins TRBV4-1 to TRBJ2-7; TRBD2 matches at 9 bases. This CDR3 contains 18 residues. The J segment lost 0 bases and the V segment lost 3 bases, leaving 12 bases of the junction unmatched. CDR1 is MGHRA, CDR2 YSYEKL, per germline.

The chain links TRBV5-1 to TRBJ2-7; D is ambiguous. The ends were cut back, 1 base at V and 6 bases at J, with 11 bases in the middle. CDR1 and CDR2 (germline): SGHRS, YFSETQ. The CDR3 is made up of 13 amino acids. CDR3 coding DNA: TGCGCCAGCAGCTTGACTACCTCCAGCGAGCAGTACTTC. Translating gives CASSLTTSSEQYF.

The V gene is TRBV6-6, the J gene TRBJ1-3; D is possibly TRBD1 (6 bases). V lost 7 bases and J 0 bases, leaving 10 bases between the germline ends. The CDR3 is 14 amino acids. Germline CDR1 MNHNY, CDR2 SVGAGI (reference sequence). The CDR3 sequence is CASIDRSSGNTIYF. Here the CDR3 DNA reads TGTGCCAGCATCGACAGGAGCTCTGGAAACACCATATATTTT.

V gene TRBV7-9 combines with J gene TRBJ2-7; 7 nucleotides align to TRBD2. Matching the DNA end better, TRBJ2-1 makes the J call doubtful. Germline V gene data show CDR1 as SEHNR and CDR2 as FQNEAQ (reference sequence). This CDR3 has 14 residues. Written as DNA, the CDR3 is TGTGCCAGCAGCCTTCTAGCGGCAGAGGGTGAGCAGTTCTTC. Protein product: CASSLLAAEGEQFF.

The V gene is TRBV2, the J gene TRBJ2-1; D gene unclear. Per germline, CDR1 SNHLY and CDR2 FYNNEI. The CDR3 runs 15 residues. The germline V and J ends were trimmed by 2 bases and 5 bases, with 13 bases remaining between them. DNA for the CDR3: TGTGCCAGCAGTGAAAATAGTGAAGGACACAATGAGCAGTTCTTC. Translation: CASSENSEGHNEQFF.

The CDR3 bases are TGTGCCAGCAGCTTGGACAGGGATTACAATGAGCAGTTCTTC. Protein sequence: CASSLDRDYNEQFF. This sequence joins TRBV5-6 and TRBJ2-1; perhaps TRBD1 as D (6 bases). The CDR3 loop spans 14 amino acids. Germline CDR1 is SGHDT and CDR2 is YYEEEE. V was cut by 0 bases and J by 4 bases, with 8 bases left in between.

Written as DNA, the CDR3 is TGTGCCAGCAGCTTACCCCAGGGGCAGGCAGATACGCAGTATTTT. Translating it yields CASSLPQGQADTQYF. The chain links TRBV7-2 to TRBJ2-3; a possible D gene is TRBD1 (6 bases). V lost 2 bases to trimming and J lost 4 bases, with 13 bases between them. The CDR3 runs 15 residues. Germline V gene data show CDR1 as SGHTA and CDR2 as FQGNSA.

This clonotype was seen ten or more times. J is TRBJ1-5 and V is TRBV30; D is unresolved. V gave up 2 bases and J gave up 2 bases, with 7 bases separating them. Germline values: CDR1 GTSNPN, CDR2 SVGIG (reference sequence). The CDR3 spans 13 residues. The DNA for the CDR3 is TGTGCCTGGAGTCAAGACGGCAATCAGCCCCAGCATTTT. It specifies CAWSQDGNQPQHF. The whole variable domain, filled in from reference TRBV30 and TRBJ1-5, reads SQTIHQWPATLVQPVGSPLSLECTVEGTSNPNLYWYRQAAGRGLQLLFYSVGIGQISSEVPQNLSASRPQDRQFILSSKKLLLSDSGFYLCAWSQDGNQPQHFGDGTRLSIL.

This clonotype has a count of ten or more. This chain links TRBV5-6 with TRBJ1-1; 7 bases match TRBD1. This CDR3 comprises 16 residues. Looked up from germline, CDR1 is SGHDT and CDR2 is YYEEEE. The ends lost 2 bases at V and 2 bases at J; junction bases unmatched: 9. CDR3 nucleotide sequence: TGTGCCAGCAGCTTATTAGGGGCAGGGGGAAACACTGAAGCTTTCTTT. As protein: CASSLLGAGGNTEAFF.

This CDR3 is CSVGTSGGATEQFF. CDR3 DNA sequence: TGCAGCGTTGGGACTAGCGGGGGGGCCACTGAGCAGTTCTTC. The rearrangement joins TRBV29-1 to TRBJ2-1, with TRBD2 matching over 15 bases. Trimming removed 4 bases from V and 9 bases from J; junction bases left unmatched: 4. The V gene's germline CDR1 is SQVTM and CDR2 ANQGSEA. The CDR3 consists of 14 residues.

The CDR3 nucleotides are TGTGCCAGCAGTTCGGACAGTTTAATGGAAAAACTGTTTTTT. As protein: CASSSDSLMEKLFF. V usage is TRBV28 and J usage is TRBJ1-4, with D perhaps TRBD1 (6 bases). Looked up from germline, CDR1 is MDHEN and CDR2 is SYDVKM. The CDR3 sequence is 14 residues long. The ends were cut back, 4 bases at V and 8 bases at J, with 14 bases in the middle.

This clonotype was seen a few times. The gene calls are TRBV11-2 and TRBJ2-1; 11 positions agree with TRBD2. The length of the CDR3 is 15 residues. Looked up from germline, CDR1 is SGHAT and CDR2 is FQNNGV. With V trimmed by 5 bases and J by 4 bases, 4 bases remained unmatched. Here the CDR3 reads CASSQTSGGYNEQFF. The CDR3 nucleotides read TGTGCCAGCAGCCAAACTAGCGGGGGATACAATGAGCAGTTCTTC.

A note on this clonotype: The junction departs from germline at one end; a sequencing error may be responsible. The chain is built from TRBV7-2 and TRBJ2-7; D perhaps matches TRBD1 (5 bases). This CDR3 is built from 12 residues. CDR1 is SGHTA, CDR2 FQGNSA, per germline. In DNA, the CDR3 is TGTGCCAGCAGCTCGCAGGGATACGAGCAGTGCTTC. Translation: CASSSQGYEQCF.

The CDR3 nucleotides are TGTGCCAGTAGTACGAACAGGGGGCAAGCGGGGACCCAGTACTTC. Amino acid sequence: CASSTNRGQAGTQYF. J is TRBJ2-5 and V is TRBV19; 9 bases agree with TRBD1. The trim removed 4 bases at V and 7 bases at J, leaving 10 bases unmatched. The germline gives CDR1 LNHDA, CDR2 SQIVND (reference sequence). CDR3 length equals 15 residues.

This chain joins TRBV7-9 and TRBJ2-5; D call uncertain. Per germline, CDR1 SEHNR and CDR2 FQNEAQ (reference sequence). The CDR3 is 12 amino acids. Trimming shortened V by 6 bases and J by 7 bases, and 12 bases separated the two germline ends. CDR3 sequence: CASSHSMGTQYF. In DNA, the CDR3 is TGTGCCAGCAGTCACAGTATGGGGACCCAGTACTTC.

In DNA form, the CDR3 reads TGTGCCAGCAGCTTCAAGGGACGGAACGAGCAGTACTTC. It translates to CASSFKGRNEQYF. The chain uses TRBV7-3 and TRBJ2-7, with D tentatively TRBD1 or TRBD2 (5 bases each). The V end was cut by 3 bases, the J end by 5 bases, with 11 bases between. In germline, CDR1 is SGHTA, CDR2 FQGTGA. The CDR3 covers 13 residues. Drawing the rest from reference TRBV7-3 and TRBJ2-7, the complete variable domain is GAGVSQTPSNKVTEKGKYVELRCDPISGHTALYWYRQSLGQGPEFLIYFQGTGAADDSGLPNDRFFAVRPEGSVSTLKIQRTERGDSAVYLCASSFKGRNEQYFGPGTRLTVT.

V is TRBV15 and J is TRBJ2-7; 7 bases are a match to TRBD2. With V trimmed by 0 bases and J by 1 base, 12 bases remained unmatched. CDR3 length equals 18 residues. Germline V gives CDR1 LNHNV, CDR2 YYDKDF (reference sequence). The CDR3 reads CATSRDRAVSGYSYEQYF. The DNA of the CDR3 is TGTGCCACCAGCAGAGATCGGGCAGTTAGCGGGTATTCCTACGAGCAGTACTTC. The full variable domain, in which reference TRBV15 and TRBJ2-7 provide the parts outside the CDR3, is DAMVIQNPRYQVTQFGKPVTLSCSQTLNHNVMYWYQQKSSQAPKLLFHYYDKDFNNEADTPDNFQSRRPNTSFCFLDIRSPGLGDTAMYLCATSRDRAVSGYSYEQYFGPGTRLTVT.

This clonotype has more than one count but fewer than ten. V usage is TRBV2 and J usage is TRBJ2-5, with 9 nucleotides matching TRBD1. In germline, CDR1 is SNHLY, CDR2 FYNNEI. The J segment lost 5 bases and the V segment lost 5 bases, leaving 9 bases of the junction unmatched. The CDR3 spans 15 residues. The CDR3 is CASSRRTGEIETQYF. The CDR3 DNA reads TGTGCCAGCAGTCGGAGGACAGGGGAAATTGAGACCCAGTACTTC.

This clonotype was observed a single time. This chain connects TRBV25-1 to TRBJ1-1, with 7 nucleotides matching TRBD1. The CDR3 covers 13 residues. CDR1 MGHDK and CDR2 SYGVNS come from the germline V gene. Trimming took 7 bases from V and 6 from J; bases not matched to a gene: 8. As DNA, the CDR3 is TGTGCCAGCATCAGACAGGGTAGCCCTGAAGCTTTCTTT. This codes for CASIRQGSPEAFF.

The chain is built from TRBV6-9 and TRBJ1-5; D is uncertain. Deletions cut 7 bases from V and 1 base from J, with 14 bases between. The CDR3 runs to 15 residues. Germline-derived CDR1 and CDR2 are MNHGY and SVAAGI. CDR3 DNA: TGTGCCAGCACTCTCTACGGGGAGAGCAATCAGCCCCAGCATTTT. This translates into CASTLYGESNQPQHF.

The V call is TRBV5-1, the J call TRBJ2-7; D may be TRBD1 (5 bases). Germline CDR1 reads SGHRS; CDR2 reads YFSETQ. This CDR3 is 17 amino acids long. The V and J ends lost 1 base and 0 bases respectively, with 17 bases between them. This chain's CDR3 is CASSLTVRPDTSYEQYF. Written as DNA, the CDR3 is TGCGCCAGCAGCTTGACAGTTCGGCCGGACACCTCCTACGAGCAGTACTTC.

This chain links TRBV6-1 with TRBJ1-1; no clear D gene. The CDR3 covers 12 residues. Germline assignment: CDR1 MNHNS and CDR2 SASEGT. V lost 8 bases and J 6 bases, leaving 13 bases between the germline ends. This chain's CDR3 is CASASLKAEAFF. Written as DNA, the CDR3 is TGTGCCAGCGCAAGCCTGAAGGCTGAAGCTTTCTTT.